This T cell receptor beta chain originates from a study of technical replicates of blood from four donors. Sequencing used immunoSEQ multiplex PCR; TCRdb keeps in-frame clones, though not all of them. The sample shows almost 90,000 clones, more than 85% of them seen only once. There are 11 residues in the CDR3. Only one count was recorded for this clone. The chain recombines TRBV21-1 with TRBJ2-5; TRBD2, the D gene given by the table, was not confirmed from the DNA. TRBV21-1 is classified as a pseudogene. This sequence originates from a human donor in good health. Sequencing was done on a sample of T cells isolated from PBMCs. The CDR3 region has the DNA TGTGCCAGCAGCTTTAAAGAGACCCAGTACTTC. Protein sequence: CASSFKETQYF.